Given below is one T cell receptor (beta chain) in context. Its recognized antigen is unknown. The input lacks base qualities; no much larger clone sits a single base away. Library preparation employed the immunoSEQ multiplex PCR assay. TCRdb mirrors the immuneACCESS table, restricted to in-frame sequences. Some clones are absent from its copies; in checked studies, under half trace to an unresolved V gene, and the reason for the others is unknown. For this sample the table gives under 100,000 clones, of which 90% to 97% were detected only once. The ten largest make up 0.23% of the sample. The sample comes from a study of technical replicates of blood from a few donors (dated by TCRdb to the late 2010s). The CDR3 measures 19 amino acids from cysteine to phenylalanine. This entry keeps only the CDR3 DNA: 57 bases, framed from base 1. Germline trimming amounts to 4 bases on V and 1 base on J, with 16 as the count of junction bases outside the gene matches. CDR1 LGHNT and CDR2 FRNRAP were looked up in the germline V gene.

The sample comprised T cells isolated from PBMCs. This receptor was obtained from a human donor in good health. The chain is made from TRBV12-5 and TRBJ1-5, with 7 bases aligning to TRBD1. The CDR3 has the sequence CASGWGAIRGSGSNQPQHF. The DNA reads TGTGCTAGTGGTTGGGGCGCTATCAGGGGGAGCGGGAGCAATCAGCCCCAGCATTTT.